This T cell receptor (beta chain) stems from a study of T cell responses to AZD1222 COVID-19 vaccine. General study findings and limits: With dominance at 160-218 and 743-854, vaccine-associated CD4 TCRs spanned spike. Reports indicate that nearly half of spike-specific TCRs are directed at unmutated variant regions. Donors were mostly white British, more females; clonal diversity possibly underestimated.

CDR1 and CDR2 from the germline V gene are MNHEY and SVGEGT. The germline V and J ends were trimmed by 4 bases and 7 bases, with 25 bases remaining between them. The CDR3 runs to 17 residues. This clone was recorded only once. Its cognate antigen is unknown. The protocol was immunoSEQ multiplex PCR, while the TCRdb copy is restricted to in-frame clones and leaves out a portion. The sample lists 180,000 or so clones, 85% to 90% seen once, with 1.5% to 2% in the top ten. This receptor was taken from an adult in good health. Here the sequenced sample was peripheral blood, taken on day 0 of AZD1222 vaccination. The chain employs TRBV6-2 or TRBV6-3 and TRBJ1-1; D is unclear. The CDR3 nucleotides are TGTGCCAGCAGTTGGCTTCCCCGTCCTACGCCGACTCATGAAGCTTTCTTT. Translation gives CASSWLPRPTPTHEAFF.